Listed below are T cell receptor beta chains from one sample, sequenced in a study of T-cell reconstitution after alpha-beta-depleted transplantation in children. Via MiXCR, TCRdb re-called the PCR reads, giving one row per CDR3 protein. The sample contains more than 500,000 distinct CDR3 sequences, about an eighth of which appear only once. This specimen was PBMCs, mostly from graft donor cells, taken 180 days after TCRalphabeta/CD19-depleted stem cell transplant. These receptor sequences come from a female patient between 2 and 15 years old who had a stem cell transplant for aplastic anemia, so the T cells may come from the graft donor. The CDR3 runs from the conserved cysteine through the conserved F or W. A D gene is named only where the DNA matches it firmly. Expanded clones are given a class, and other clones once, few, many or no size at all.

CASSPDRGRGGNQPQHF,TGTGCCAGCAGTCCCGACCGGGGGCGCGGAGGAAATCAGCCCCAGCATTTT,TRBJ1-5,.,TRBV28,few
CASSFSHSNQPQHF,TGTGCCAGCAGTTTTTCTCATAGCAATCAGCCCCAGCATTTT,TRBJ1-5,.,TRBV12-3/TRBV12-4,many
CSAQLGGGQETQYF,TGCAGTGCCCAACTAGGAGGGGGCCAAGAGACCCAGTACTTC,TRBJ2-5,.,TRBV20-1,few
CSARRQLLGQPQHF,TGCAGTGCTAGAAGGCAGCTTCTGGGGCAGCCCCAGCATTTT,TRBJ1-5,.,TRBV20-1,few
CASSQETWNQPQHF,TGCGCCAGCAGCCAAGAAACTTGGAATCAGCCCCAGCATTTT,TRBJ1-5,.,TRBV4-3,few
CSAIRGGYSNQPQHF,TGCAGTGCTATTAGAGGGGGATATAGCAATCAGCCCCAGCATTTT,TRBJ1-5,.,TRBV20-1,.
CASSLARQGLNYGYTF,TGTGCCAGCAGCTTAGCTAGACAGGGGCTTAACTATGGCTACACCTTC,TRBJ1-2,TRBD1,TRBV7-8,.
CASSPIPDRPAYEQYF,TGTGCCAGCAGTCCTATCCCGGACAGGCCAGCCTACGAGCAGTACTTC,TRBJ2-7,TRBD1,TRBV6-1,few
CASSQDRFRGRALRALFNEQFF,TGCGCCAGCAGCCAAGATCGGTTTCGCGGGAGGGCCCTTCGGGCCCTCTTCAATGAGCAGTTCTTC,TRBJ2-1,TRBD2,TRBV4-1,many
CASSLDRIEAFF,TGTGCCAGCAGTTTGGACAGGATTGAAGCTTTCTTT,TRBJ1-1,TRBD1,TRBV12-3/TRBV12-4,.
CASSLQGSSTGELFF,TGTGCCAGCAGCCTACAGGGGTCGAGCACCGGGGAGCTGTTTTTT,TRBJ2-2,TRBD1,TRBV5-6,few
CASSTHTGGAVFDTEAFF,TGCGCCAGCAGCACTCATACAGGGGGCGCGGTATTTGACACTGAAGCTTTCTTT,TRBJ1-1,TRBD1,TRBV5-1,.